Below, 14 T cell receptor beta chains from the same sample are listed, as sequenced in a study of tumor and adjacent non-tumor tissue in lung cancer. The template was RNA from unsorted bulk tissue. Three rounds of nested PCR, following a modified ARM-PCR protocol, produced the TCRbeta library. TCRdb called the multiplex PCR reads again in MiXCR, with one record for every CDR3 protein. The sample holds 200,000 to 250,000 distinct CDR3 sequences, roughly 70% seen once. Sequencing was performed on lung tumor tissue. The receptors shown here come from a man aged 55 to 69 with non-small cell lung cancer.

V is TRBV29-1 and J is TRBJ2-3; D is possibly TRBD2 (5 bases). CDR1 and CDR2 (germline): SQVTM, ANQGSEA. Deletions cut 4 bases from V and 15 bases from J, with 20 bases between. This CDR3 contains 12 residues. The CDR3 loop is CSVVEGLDMQYF. The CDR3 DNA is TGCAGCGTTGTAGAGGGTTTAGATATGCAATATTTT.

The V and J genes are TRBV20-1 and TRBJ2-7; TRBD2 agrees at 8 bases. V shed 3 bases and J 2 bases; nucleotides not matched to a gene: 6. CDR3 length equals 14 residues. Germline values: CDR1 DFQATT, CDR2 SNEGSKA (reference sequence). The CDR3 region is CSASETAGAYEQYF. The DNA of the CDR3 is TGCAGTGCTAGCGAAACAGCGGGGGCCTACGAGCAGTACTTC.

The chain links TRBV4-2 to TRBJ2-7; 8 nucleotides agree with TRBD2. With 4 bases clipped from V and 2 bases from J, the junction kept 16 bases outside the gene matches. Germline CDR1 LGHNA, CDR2 YNFKEQ. CDR3 size: 18 residues. The CDR3 here is CASSPSVTIGRAAYEQYF. CDR3 coding DNA: TGTGCCAGCAGCCCTTCCGTGACTATCGGGAGGGCCGCCTACGAGCAGTACTTC.

Concerning this clonotype itself: A read error is likely, as this CDR3 ends without the conserved phenylalanine or tryptophan. It is unclear where the CDR3 begins or ends on the DNA, so no DNA is shown, and the CDR3 is as TCRdb lists it. This chain connects TRBV11-2 to TRBJ1-1; the D segment call TRBD1 is taken from the table without a DNA check. In germline, CDR1 is SGHAT, CDR2 FQNNGV. Counting both end residues, the CDR3 totals 15 amino acids. The CDR3 region is CASSFRQGRETEAFL.

In the case of this clonotype: A single base separates this from a much larger clone, so it may be a read error. This chain connects TRBV6-2 or TRBV6-3 to TRBJ2-3; the D is unclear. Germline V CDR1 and CDR2: MNHEY, SVGEGT. This CDR3 spans 17 amino acids. V was pared by 4 bases and J by 2 bases, with 19 bases between. The CDR3 is CASSFFDGFEDTDTQYF. DNA of the CDR3: TGTGCCAGCAGTTTCTTCGACGGGTTCGAAGACACAGATACGCAGTATTTT.

This clonotype has more than one count but fewer than ten. This likely comes from a read error, as the CDR3 has no conserved phenylalanine or tryptophan at its end. The chain uses TRBV20-1 and TRBJ1-5; D might be TRBD1 (5 bases). This CDR3 has 13 amino acids. CDR1 is DFQATT and CDR2 is SNEGSKA in the germline V gene (reference sequence). DNA of the CDR3: TGCAGTGTTACGAGGGGTAGTAATCAGGCCCAGCATTGT. Amino acids: CSVTRGSNQAQHC.

Concerning this clonotype: This may be a read error, as it is one base from a much larger clone. This chain joins TRBV5-6 and TRBJ2-7; D is perhaps TRBD1 or TRBD2 (6 bases each). CDR1 and CDR2 (germline): SGHDT, YYEEEE. The V gene lost 0 bases and the J gene lost 2 bases, with 9 bases spanning the gap. There are 14 residues in the CDR3. The CDR3: CASSLEGGTYEQYF. CDR3 sequence (DNA): TGTGCCAGCAGCTTGGAGGGGGGTACCTACGAGCAGTACTTC.

Points on this clonotype: An end of the junction differs from the germline gene, which may be a read error. The chain recombines TRBV20-1 with TRBJ1-1; D gene ambiguous. The CDR3 contains 15 residues. Looked up from germline, CDR1 is DFQATT and CDR2 is SNEGSKA (reference sequence). The CDR3 region is CSASAGYSMNIEAFF. DNA of the CDR3: TGCAGTGCTAGCGCAGGATACTCTATGAACATTGAAGCTTTCTTT.

This clonotype occurred a few times. The chain links TRBV14 to TRBJ2-5; 7 nucleotides line up with TRBD1. CDR3 length: 14 amino acids. Germline-derived CDR1 and CDR2 are SGHDN and FVKESK. Trimming took 9 bases from V and 1 from J; bases not matched to a gene: 8. CDR3 DNA: TGTGCCAGTTCGGGACAGCTAGTCCAAGAGACCCAGTACTTC. This codes for CASSGQLVQETQYF.

The chain is built from TRBV20-1 and TRBJ2-1; the match to TRBD2 covers 7 bases. The CDR3 spans 14 residues. V shed 7 bases, J shed 4 bases, and the junction held 10 bases outside the gene matches. CDR1 DFQATT and CDR2 SNEGSKA come from the germline V gene (reference sequence). The CDR3 is CSVMRAGRYNEQFF. The DNA for the CDR3 is TGCAGTGTTATGCGAGCGGGAAGATACAATGAGCAGTTCTTC.

As for this clonotype: At one boundary the junction diverges from the germline segment, which might be a read error. The CDR3 DNA reads TGTGCCAGCAGGCTTAGCGGGGACTTTAATGAGCAATTCTTC. It specifies CASRLSGDFNEQFF. The chain recombines TRBV11-2 with TRBJ2-1; 8 bases fit TRBD2. Per germline, CDR1 SGHAT and CDR2 FQNNGV. The CDR3 has 14 residues.

With regard to this clonotype: This may be a read error: a much more frequent sequence differs by one nucleotide. This rearrangement joins TRBV28 to TRBJ2-7; no clear D. This CDR3 contains 11 residues. Germline values: CDR1 MDHEN, CDR2 SYDVKM. Here the CDR3 DNA reads TGTGACAGCAGTTTATGGTACGAGCAGTACTTC. It encodes CDSSLWYEQYF.

This rearrangement joins TRBV6-2 or TRBV6-3 to TRBJ2-2; 14 positions agree with TRBD2. The J segment lost 6 bases and the V segment lost 6 bases, leaving 15 bases of the junction unmatched. Germline V gene lookup returns CDR1 MNHEY and CDR2 SVGEGT. The CDR3 consists of 19 residues. The CDR3, as DNA: TGTGCCAGCAGCCCAATGGCGGGGACTAGCGGGAGTTTGGCCGGGGAGCTGTTTTTT. Translated: CASSPMAGTSGSLAGELFF.

The chain recombines TRBV18 with TRBJ1-2; D not certain. Germline loops: CDR1 KGHSH, CDR2 LQKENI. Trimming stripped 0 bases from V and 5 bases from J, with 10 bases between. This CDR3 is 14 amino acids long. The CDR3 region is CASSPPSDEYGYTF. The DNA of the CDR3 is TGTGCCAGCTCACCACCGTCCGACGAATATGGCTACACCTTC.